The present TCR beta chain was sequenced within a study of control samples from healthy donors and cancer patients. The protocol was immunoSEQ multiplex PCR, while the TCRdb copy is restricted to in-frame clones and leaves out a portion. The profile shows roughly 120,000 clones, more than 85% of them singletons. The source material was blood. The sequence came from a woman aged 18-35 years in good health.

The CDR3 sequence: CASSRGGWQGYNSPLHF. DNA for the CDR3: TGTGCCAGCAGCAGGGGGGGGTGGCAGGGCTACAATTCACCCCTCCACTTT. This chain joins TRBV5-6 and TRBJ1-6, with a weak D call TRBD1 (6 bases). The CDR3 loop spans 17 amino acids. With 4 bases removed from V and 7 bases from J, the gap between germline ends came to 21 bases. The germline CDR1 and CDR2 sequences are SGHDT and YYEEEE. Filled out from reference TRBV5-6 and TRBJ1-6, the complete variable domain reads DAGVTQSPTHLIKTRGQQVTLRCSPKSGHDTVSWYQQALGQGPQFIFQYYEEEERQRGNFPDRFSGHQFPNYSSELNVNALLLGDSALYLCASSRGGWQGYNSPLHFGNGTRLTVT.